Listed here is a single TCR beta chain. The target antigen is unknown. This sample is part of a study of cytomegalovirus exposure and HLA in healthy donors. V was clipped by 0 bases and J by 6 bases; unmatched bases: 7. This CDR3 spans 15 amino acids. Germline CDR1 SEHNR, CDR2 FQNEAQ (reference sequence). A multiplex PCR was run with 60 Vbeta primers and 13 Jbeta primers. Per the original methods: Unique TCR beta chains totaled about 73 million in a later count, with roughly 11 million of them shared. Sequenced by immunoSEQ multiplex PCR; TCRdb stores in-frame clones only, minus some. The V and J calls and clone size were taken over from that table, and D and trimming were inferred from the DNA. The sample shows roughly 130,000 clones, around 80% of them seen only once. Findings and limits, study-wide: Reportedly, fewer N-insertions than the approximately 650-donor mean appeared in an Asian-associated ancestry cluster in a later analysis. A later look showed TCR association rates differing by HLA locus, highest for DRB1 and lowest for HLA-C.

The source is a man aged 18 to 35 in good health and CMV-seronegative. Source material: PBMCs. This chain joins TRBV7-9 and TRBJ1-1, with 7 bases identical to TRBD1. The chain's CDR3 is CASSLAGKGAAEAFF. In DNA form, the CDR3 reads TGTGCCAGCAGCTTAGCGGGGAAGGGGGCCGCTGAAGCTTTCTTT.